This T cell receptor (beta chain) was recovered during a study of blood T cell repertoires in COVID-19. Study-level background: The origin of the acute and convalescent COVID-19 samples was the United States, Italy and Spain.

The cohort comprised adults aged roughly 18 to 95 years residing in approximately 22 US areas. Original data processing: Reference gene primer amplification in the assay estimated nucleated cell counts. The assay was immunoSEQ multiplex PCR, and TCRdb's table has in-frame clones only and misses some. Clonal size and the V and J genes are those of that table, whereas D and trimming came from the DNA. The table lists around 390,000 clones, just under 90% of them singletons. The sequenced sample was PBMCs or T cells enriched from blood (not recorded which). The receptor was isolated from a woman in her forties or fifties who had recovered from COVID-19.

The CDR3 nucleotides are TGTGCCAGCAGCCAAGAGTTAGGGGTGAACACTGAAGCTTTCTTT. It encodes CASSQELGVNTEAFF. V and J are TRBV3-1 (or the pseudogene TRBV3-2) and TRBJ1-1; possibly TRBD1 for D (5 bases). Germline loops: CDR1 LGHDT, CDR2 YNNKEL (reference sequence). Trimming left V 0 bases short and J 0 bases short, with 8 bases between. The CDR3 is made up of 15 amino acids.